This TCR beta chain was profiled in a study of control samples from healthy donors and cancer patients. Germline V CDR1 and CDR2: MGHRA, YSYEKL. The V end was cut by 1 base, the J end by 4 bases, with 10 bases between. The CDR3 runs 14 residues. The protocol was immunoSEQ multiplex PCR, while the TCRdb copy is restricted to in-frame clones and leaves out a portion. The sample yields 350,000 to 450,000 clones, 90% seen once. The sample taken for sequencing was PBMCs. The rearrangement links TRBV4-1 to TRBJ1-2; perhaps TRBD1 as D (6 bases). The sequence was obtained from a middle-aged man with head and neck cancer. This chain's CDR3 is CASSQVTGFYGYTF. The CDR3 DNA follows: TGCGCCAGCAGCCAAGTGACAGGATTCTATGGCTACACCTTC.